The present TCR beta chain was sequenced within a study of T cells in Graves' hyperthyroidism and ophthalmopathy. Study-level background: Before any treatment, at initial diagnosis, peripheral blood was collected.

Study observations and caveats: Clonotypes that were expanded in thyroid above 0.001 mostly appeared in blood too. Ophthalmopathy, which appeared later, was predicted by the model a median about 5.9 months before onset.

Germline V gives CDR1 MDHEN, CDR2 SYDVKM. The CDR3 consists of 11 residues. With 5 bases removed from V and 8 bases from J, the gap between germline ends came to 7 bases. Those patients with uncontrolled infection, other autoimmune disease, pregnancy or lactation were excluded. In the case of this clonotype: The antigen is undetermined.

What was amplified from RNA transcripts were TCR beta CDR3 regions. In the first-round RT-PCR of the TCR CDR3, the HTBI primer set was used. In TCRdb, the multiplex PCR reads were re-called with MiXCR into one record per CDR3 protein. The profile covers hundreds of thousands of distinct CDR3 sequences, with around 15% appearing a single time and roughly a tenth taken by the ten largest. J is TRBJ1-5 and V is TRBV28, with D unclear. Specimen: blood. The clonotype was recovered from a woman aged 18-30 years with Graves' hyperthyroidism. CDR3 in DNA: TGTGCCAGCAGTCCCGGGGAGCCCCAGCATTTT. It yields the protein CASSPGEPQHF.